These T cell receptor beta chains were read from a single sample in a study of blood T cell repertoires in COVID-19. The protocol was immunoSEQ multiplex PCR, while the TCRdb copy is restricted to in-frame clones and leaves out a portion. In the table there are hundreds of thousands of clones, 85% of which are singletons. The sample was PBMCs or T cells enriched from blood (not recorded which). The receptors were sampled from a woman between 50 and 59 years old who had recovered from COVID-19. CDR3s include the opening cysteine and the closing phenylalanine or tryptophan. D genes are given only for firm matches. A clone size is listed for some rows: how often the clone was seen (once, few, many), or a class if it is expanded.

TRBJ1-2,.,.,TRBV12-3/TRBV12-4,CASSFTANYGYTF,TGTGCCAGCAGTTTTACGGCTAACTATGGCTACACCTTC
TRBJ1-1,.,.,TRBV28,CASSFGTGTPNTEAFF,TGTGCCAGCAGTTTTGGGACCGGGACACCAAACACTGAAGCTTTCTTT
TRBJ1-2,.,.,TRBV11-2,CASSLWGTKDGYTF,TGTGCCAGCAGCTTATGGGGGACAAAAGATGGCTACACCTTC
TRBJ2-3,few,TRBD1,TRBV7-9,CASSSGQGLTDTQYF,TGTGCCAGCAGCTCCGGACAGGGACTCACAGATACGCAGTATTTT
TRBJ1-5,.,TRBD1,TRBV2,CASSGTGNNQPQHF,TGTGCCAGCAGTGGGACAGGGAACAATCAGCCCCAGCATTTT
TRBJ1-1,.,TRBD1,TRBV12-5,CASGLVQGANTEAFF,TGTGCTAGTGGTTTGGTACAGGGGGCGAACACTGAAGCTTTCTTT
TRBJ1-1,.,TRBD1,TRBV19,CASSPGQGSAEAFF,TGTGCCAGTAGTCCGGGACAGGGAAGCGCTGAAGCTTTCTTT
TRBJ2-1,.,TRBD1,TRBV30,CAWKGQSSYNEQFF,TGTGCCTGGAAGGGACAGAGCTCCTACAATGAGCAGTTCTTC
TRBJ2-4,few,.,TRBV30,CAWSTEGGGPRSLAKNIQYF,TGTGCCTGGAGCACCGAAGGTGGCGGGCCGCGGTCCTTAGCCAAAAACATTCAGTACTTC
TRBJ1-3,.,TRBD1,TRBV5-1,CASSISGTARGNTIYF,TGCGCCAGCAGCATCTCCGGGACAGCAAGGGGAAACACCATATATTTT